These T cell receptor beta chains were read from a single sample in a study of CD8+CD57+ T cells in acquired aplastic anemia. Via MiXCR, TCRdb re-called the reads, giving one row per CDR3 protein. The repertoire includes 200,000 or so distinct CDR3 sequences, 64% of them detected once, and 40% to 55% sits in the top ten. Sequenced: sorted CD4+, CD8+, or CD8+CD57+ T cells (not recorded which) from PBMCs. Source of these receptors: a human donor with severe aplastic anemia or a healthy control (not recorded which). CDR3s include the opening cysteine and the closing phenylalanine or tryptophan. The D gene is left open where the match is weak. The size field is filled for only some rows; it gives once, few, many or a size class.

CDR3: CASSVVGRANTGELFF
DNA: TGTGCCAGCAGCGTAGTCGGCAGGGCGAACACCGGGGAGCTGTTTTTT
D: .
size: .
V: TRBV9
J: TRBJ2-2

CDR3: CASAKRGSDPLHF
DNA: TGTGCCAGCGCGAAACGAGGGTCCGATCCCCTCCACTTT
D: .
size: .
V: TRBV7-4
J: TRBJ1-6

CDR3: CASSASRGYEQYF
DNA: TGTGCCAGCAGTGCATCACGAGGCTACGAGCAGTACTTC
D: .
size: .
V: TRBV2
J: TRBJ2-7

CDR3: CASSEARGPYYGYTF
DNA: TGTGCCAGCAGTGAAGCGAGGGGCCCCTACTATGGCTACACCTTC
D: .
size: many
V: TRBV2
J: TRBJ1-2

CDR3: CASSQGGEFSYEQYF
DNA: TGTGCCAGCAGCCAAGGCGGGGAATTCTCCTACGAGCAGTACTTC
D: .
size: few
V: TRBV3-1
J: TRBJ2-7

CDR3: CASSTDRNYGYTF
DNA: TGTGCCAGTAGTACTGACAGGAACTATGGCTACACCTTC
D: .
size: .
V: TRBV19
J: TRBJ1-2

CDR3: CASRPGWGADTQYF
DNA: TGTGCCAGCAGACCCGGGTGGGGCGCAGATACGCAGTATTTT
D: .
size: once
V: TRBV9
J: TRBJ2-3

CDR3: CSARGEGNYGYTF
DNA: TGCAGTGCTAGAGGCGAAGGGAACTATGGCTACACCTTC
D: .
size: .
V: TRBV20-1
J: TRBJ1-2

CDR3: CASSHNQDTQYF
DNA: TGCGCCAGCAGCCATAATCAAGATACGCAGTATTTT
D: .
size: .
V: TRBV4-3
J: TRBJ2-3

CDR3: CATSPTGSDKQFF
DNA: TGTGCCACCAGTCCTACAGGGTCCGATAAGCAGTTCTTC
D: .
size: .
V: TRBV24-1
J: TRBJ2-1

CDR3: CASSVADRKNTEAFF
DNA: TGTGCCAGCAGCGTAGCCGACAGAAAGAACACTGAAGCTTTCTTT
D: .
size: .
V: TRBV9
J: TRBJ1-1

CDR3: CASSSTVPDEQYF
DNA: TGTGCCAGCAGCTCGACAGTCCCGGACGAGCAGTACTTC
D: .
size: .
V: TRBV7-2
J: TRBJ2-7

CDR3: CAISEAGQPNTEAFF
DNA: TGTGCCATCAGTGAGGCGGGACAGCCCAACACTGAAGCTTTCTTT
D: TRBD1
size: .
V: TRBV10-3
J: TRBJ1-1

CDR3: CAISRGYNSPLHF
DNA: TGTGCCATCTCCCGGGGTTATAATTCACCCCTCCACTTT
D: .
size: .
V: TRBV10-3
J: TRBJ1-6

CDR3: CASSQGWGGFTDTQYF
DNA: TGCGCCAGCAGCCAAGGATGGGGGGGGTTTACAGATACGCAGTATTTT
D: TRBD2
size: .
V: TRBV7-3
J: TRBJ2-3

CDR3: CASSPPPGRHYGYTF
DNA: TGTGCCAGCAGCCCACCCCCGGGACGGCACTATGGCTACACCTTC
D: .
size: .
V: TRBV14
J: TRBJ1-2

CDR3: CASSVRDSGELFF
DNA: TGTGCCAGCAGCGTAAGAGATAGTGGAGAGCTGTTTTTT
D: .
size: .
V: TRBV9
J: TRBJ2-2

CDR3: CSAPSSGWTDTQYF
DNA: TGCAGTGCTCCCTCTTCCGGTTGGACAGATACGCAGTATTTT
D: .
size: .
V: TRBV20-1
J: TRBJ2-3

CDR3: CASSLGSGNYGYTF
DNA: TGTGCCAGCAGCTTAGGGTCCGGAAACTATGGCTACACCTTC
D: .
size: .
V: TRBV7-9
J: TRBJ1-2

CDR3: CASSIDSSSGLMNEQFF
DNA: TGTGCCAGTAGTATAGATAGTAGTAGCGGCCTTATGAATGAGCAGTTCTTC
D: .
size: .
V: TRBV19
J: TRBJ2-1

CDR3: CATSDFGGGGETQYF
DNA: TGTGCCACCAGTGATTTTGGGGGGGGGGGCGAGACCCAGTACTTC
D: .
size: many
V: TRBV24-1
J: TRBJ2-5

CDR3: CASRPGTPANYGYTF
DNA: TGCGCCAGCAGACCCGGGACCCCAGCTAACTATGGCTACACCTTC
D: .
size: .
V: TRBV5-1
J: TRBJ1-2

CDR3: CASSALDLADTQYF
DNA: TGTGCCAGCAGCGCCTTGGACCTGGCAGATACGCAGTATTTT
D: .
size: .
V: TRBV9
J: TRBJ2-3

CDR3: CASSSRRLEQYF
DNA: TGTGCCAGCTCGTCCAGGCGACTCGAGCAGTACTTC
D: .
size: .
V: TRBV18
J: TRBJ2-7

CDR3: CAISDGAGGPTGEQYF
DNA: TGTGCCATCAGTGATGGAGCGGGGGGGCCGACAGGCGAGCAGTACTTC
D: TRBD2
size: .
V: TRBV10-3
J: TRBJ2-7

CDR3: CAISESQVSGSPLHF
DNA: TGTGCCATCAGTGAGTCTCAAGTCTCGGGGTCACCCCTCCACTTT
D: .
size: .
V: TRBV10-3
J: TRBJ1-6

CDR3: CASSLGWEIGELFF
DNA: TGTGCCAGCAGCTTAGGATGGGAGATCGGGGAGCTGTTTTTT
D: .
size: .
V: TRBV7-2
J: TRBJ2-2

CDR3: CASRSGWDRGPYEQYF
DNA: TGTGCCAGCCGCTCGGGGTGGGACAGGGGGCCGTACGAGCAGTACTTC
D: TRBD1
size: .
V: TRBV7-8
J: TRBJ2-7

CDR3: CASSYKTVMNTEAFF
DNA: TGTGCCAGCAGTTATAAGACAGTTATGAACACTGAAGCTTTCTTT
D: .
size: .
V: TRBV12-3/TRBV12-4
J: TRBJ1-1

CDR3: CSVGVHGELFF
DNA: TGCAGCGTAGGTGTTCACGGGGAGCTGTTTTTT
D: .
size: once
V: TRBV29-1
J: TRBJ2-2

CDR3: CAGSLAPEGAGELFF
DNA: TGCGCCGGCAGTTTAGCGCCGGAAGGCGCCGGGGAGCTGTTTTTT
D: .
size: .
V: TRBV12-3/TRBV12-4
J: TRBJ2-2

CDR3: CASSTGQGGSPLHF
DNA: TGTGCCAGCAGCACGGGACAGGGGGGTTCACCCCTCCACTTT
D: TRBD1
size: .
V: TRBV7-9
J: TRBJ1-6